This TCR beta chain comes out of a study of blood T cell repertoires in COVID-19. Looking at the study overall: Sites across the United States, Italy and Spain contributed samples from acute and convalescent COVID-19. Sample material is recorded as cDNA or gDNA derived from T cells, B-cell-depleted T cells, or PBMCs.

Under the authors' procedure: Reference gene primer amplification in the assay estimated nucleated cell counts. Method: immunoSEQ multiplex PCR; TCRdb's copy keeps in-frame clones and lacks some. D and trimming were read from the DNA, whereas the V and J calls and clone size are those reported in that table. In the table there are roughly 270,000 clones, 70% to 90% of which are singletons. Germline V gene sequence: CDR1 GTSNPN, CDR2 SVGIG (reference sequence). The CDR3 has 14 residues. Deletions cut 0 bases from V and 7 bases from J, with 12 bases between. The sample comprised peripheral blood. The receptor's source is a man aged 50 or older with active or convalescent COVID-19. The genes are TRBV30 and TRBJ1-4, with TRBD1 as a possible D gene (6 bases). DNA of the CDR3: TGTGCCTGGAGTGTAACAGGGAGGGGTGAAAAACTGTTTTTT. As protein: CAWSVTGRGEKLFF.